This section outlines one TCR beta chain sequence together with its context. There is no known antigen for this receptor. Base-call qualities are not available, and no considerably larger clone is one nucleotide away. The source of the sample is a study of T cell repertoires in cytomegalovirus infection (dated by TCRdb to between 2018 and 2021). Background on the whole study: Because public TCR beta signatures pointed to carriage of CMV infection together with the matching HLA type, the HLA type of each donor mattered for the analysis. The full study reports these points: Carriers of CMV infection plus the relevant HLA type were discriminated by the cumulative frequency of public TCR beta family members in the study cohort and in an independent approximately 350-donor cohort. The ex vivo response was dominated by HLA-C-restricted CMV-specific TCR beta clonotypes, which also provided the single most frequent clonotype in two of eight donors.

Taken from the germline V gene, the CDR1 and CDR2 loops are SNHLY and FYNNEI. CDR3 length: 14 amino acids, cysteine to phenylalanine. The kept DNA is CDR3 alone, 42 bases in frame from the first base. The trim is 8 bases for V and 0 bases for J, with a gap of 11 bases between the germline ends. The instrument given in TCRdb is Illumina HiSeq 1500. The public reads were reanalyzed by TCRdb: fastp trimming at Q25, MiXCR alignment, in-frame beta chains only. Each record represents a unique CDR3 protein, reported with the most common genes and DNA among its rows. In this sample the table shows hundreds of thousands of distinct CDR3 sequences, more than 8% of which occur a single time. 4.3% of the sample rests with the top ten.

Sequencing input: PBMCs. The chain is encoded by TRBV2 joined to TRBJ1-3; TRBD1 could be the D gene, as 5 bases match. The TCR sequence derives from a human donor in good health (CMV status not recorded). Some clones in this sample may be carry-over from other donors' samples. The nucleotides read TGTGCCAGCGCGGGAAGGGGCTCTGGAAACACCATATATTTT. Its translation is CASAGRGSGNTIYF. Supplemented by the reference TRBV2 and TRBJ1-3 proteins around the CDR3, the complete variable domain is EPEVTQTPSHQVTQMGQEVILRCVPISNHLYFYWYRQILGQKVEFLVSFYNNEISEKSEIFDDQFSVERPDGSNFTLKIRSTKLEDSAMYFCASAGRGSGNTIYFGEGSWLTVV.